The clone carrying this T cell receptor beta chain was detected a few times. As yet, its antigen is unknown. TCRdb redid the calling of the 5' RACE reads with MiXCR, one entry per CDR3 protein. The sample includes about 53,000 distinct CDR3 sequences, around 24% seen only once; the top ten take 2.5% to 4%. V shed 5 bases and J 7 bases; nucleotides not matched to a gene: 13. The CDR3 covers 16 residues. The study, taken as a whole, reports: Tumor memory CD4+ T cell TCR gene usage clustered with blood and lymph node memory CD4+ cells and lymph node naive CD4+ cells.

The sequencing sample was made of tumor-infiltrating naive CD4+ T cells sorted from the breast tumor. Subset defined: naive CD4+ T cells, CD4+CD45RA+CD25-. V and J are TRBV12-3 or TRBV12-4 and TRBJ2-1, with 8 bases matching TRBD2. This clonotype was sampled from a female donor with breast cancer. CDR3 amino acids: CASSRAGVSFRNEQFF. CDR3 DNA sequence: TGTGCCAGCAGTCGAGCGGGAGTGAGTTTTAGGAATGAGCAGTTCTTC.